The 31 T cell receptor beta chains below were found in one sample sequenced in a study of T cells in Graves' hyperthyroidism and ophthalmopathy. Researchers amplified the TCR beta CDR3 regions from RNA transcripts. The study used the HTBI primer set for a first-round RT-PCR of the TCR CDR3. TCRdb re-called the multiplex PCR reads through MiXCR, storing one row per CDR3 protein. In the table there are a few hundred thousand distinct CDR3 sequences, 15% to 20% of which are singletons. The material sequenced was blood. The receptors shown here come from a woman under 40 with Graves' ophthalmopathy.

V and J are TRBV7-2 and TRBJ2-7, with D possibly matching TRBD1 (5 bases). CDR1 and CDR2 from the germline V gene are SGHTA and FQGNSA. Trimming removed 5 bases at V and 4 bases at J, with 15 bases between. This CDR3 is built from 14 residues. The CDR3 reads CASSPGALGYEQYF. Written as DNA, the CDR3 is TGTGCCAGCAGCCCTGGGGCCTTGGGGTACGAGCAGTACTTC. Filled out from reference TRBV7-2 and TRBJ2-7, the complete variable domain reads GAGVSQSPSNKVTEKGKDVELRCDPISGHTALYWYRQSLGQGLEFLIYFQGNSAPDKSGLPSDRFSAERTGGSVSTLTIQRTQQEDSAVYLCASSPGALGYEQYFGPGTRLTVT.

Ten or more counts support this clonotype. The chain has TRBV28 and TRBJ1-2; TRBD1 agrees at 7 bases. V lost 5 bases to trimming and J lost 4 bases; unmatched junction nucleotides: 4. This CDR3 spans 13 amino acids. The germline V gene has CDR1 MDHEN and CDR2 SYDVKM. CDR3 bases: TGTGCCAGCAGTCCGGGGACAGTCTATGGCTACACCTTC. Translating gives CASSPGTVYGYTF.

This clonotype has a handful of counts. The chain has TRBV15 and TRBJ2-2, with TRBD2 matching 14 bases. Germline loops: CDR1 LNHNV, CDR2 YYDKDF (reference sequence). J was trimmed by 4 bases and V by 4 bases; bases with no gene match: 5. The CDR3 totals 17 residues. CDR3 protein: CATSTGLAGAGTGELFF. The CDR3 coding sequence is TGTGCCACCAGCACGGGACTAGCGGGAGCGGGCACCGGGGAGCTGTTTTTT.

In its sample, this clonotype was seen a few times. The chain employs TRBV28 and TRBJ2-7; 8 nucleotides align to TRBD1. The ends lost 7 bases at V and 2 bases at J; junction bases unmatched: 10. Germline lookup yields CDR1 MDHEN and CDR2 SYDVKM. The CDR3 contains 15 residues. CDR3 DNA: TGTGCCAGCACTCCAGCCGGGACAGGAGCCTACGAGCAGTACTTC. This sequence encodes CASTPAGTGAYEQYF.

This clonotype has ten or more counts. This sequence joins TRBV5-1 and TRBJ2-5, with D hard to call. Germline values: CDR1 SGHRS, CDR2 YFSETQ. Trimming took 1 base from V and 3 from J, leaving 7 bases between them. This CDR3 spans 13 amino acids. Written as DNA, the CDR3 is TGCGCCAGCAGCTTGACCAGAGAAGAGACCCAGTACTTC. It codes for CASSLTREETQYF.

This clonotype appeared many times. This rearrangement joins TRBV2 to TRBJ2-3; D may be TRBD1 (6 bases). This CDR3 is built from 14 residues. Trimming removed 4 bases at V and 4 bases at J, with 12 bases between. In germline, CDR1 is SNHLY, CDR2 FYNNEI. The CDR3 DNA is TGTGCCAGCAGTGGAACAGGGTCAGCAGATACGCAGTATTTT. Residues: CASSGTGSADTQYF.

This chain links TRBV7-3 with TRBJ2-2, with 10 bases identical to TRBD2. Germline CDR1 reads SGHTA; CDR2 reads FQGTGA. The V segment lost 1 base and the J segment 3 bases; nucleotides outside the gene matches: 5. CDR3 length equals 17 residues. For the CDR3, the DNA is TGTGCCAGCAGCTTAATTAGCGGGAGGCTGGACACCGGGGAGCTGTTTTTT. Encoded protein: CASSLISGRLDTGELFF. Full variable domain (remainder filled in from reference TRBV7-3 and TRBJ2-2): GAGVSQTPSNKVTEKGKYVELRCDPISGHTALYWYRQSLGQGPEFLIYFQGTGAADDSGLPNDRFFAVRPEGSVSTLKIQRTERGDSAVYLCASSLISGRLDTGELFFGEGSRLTVL.

This clonotype was picked up many times. The rearrangement joins TRBV7-2 to TRBJ1-2, with D tentatively TRBD1 (6 bases). V shed 3 bases and J shed 5 bases, with 10 bases lying between them. Germline V gives CDR1 SGHTA, CDR2 FQGNSA. The CDR3 totals 13 residues. CDR3 region: CASSFGGAYGYTF. The DNA of the CDR3 is TGTGCCAGCAGCTTCGGGGGGGCGTATGGCTACACCTTC.

This clonotype was seen only a few times. The CDR3 sequence: CSARPRDPDGTDTQYF. The CDR3 nucleotides read TGCAGTGCTAGACCACGAGACCCAGATGGCACAGATACGCAGTATTTT. V and J are TRBV20-1 and TRBJ2-3, with D uncertain. Germline V gene sequence: CDR1 DFQATT, CDR2 SNEGSKA (reference sequence). V shed 2 bases and J shed 1 base, with 16 bases lying between them. CDR3 length equals 16 residues.

This clonotype has a count of ten or more. V and J are TRBV7-2 and TRBJ2-1, with D perhaps TRBD2 (6 bases). The CDR3 runs 15 residues. Trimming removed 5 bases at V and 2 bases at J, with 13 bases between. Germline V CDR1 and CDR2: SGHTA, FQGNSA. CDR3 sequence reads: CASSGDWGAYNEQFF. CDR3 in DNA: TGTGCCAGCAGCGGAGACTGGGGGGCCTACAATGAGCAGTTCTTC.

This clonotype was observed many times. V usage is TRBV24-1 and J usage is TRBJ2-7; D perhaps matches TRBD2 (6 bases). CDR1 and CDR2 from the germline V gene are KGHDR and SFDVKD. This CDR3 has 15 residues. V lost 2 bases, J lost 0 bases, and 10 bases lay in between. CDR3 residues: CATSDSGGPSYEQYF. In nucleotides, the CDR3 is TGTGCCACCAGTGATTCAGGAGGGCCCTCCTACGAGCAGTACTTC.

Written as DNA, the CDR3 is TGTGCCAGCAGCCAACCGGGACTAGCGGGAACCACCGGGGAGCTGTTTTTT. This translates into CASSQPGLAGTTGELFF. The chain has TRBV14 and TRBJ2-2; 13 nucleotides match TRBD2. Trimming cost V 2 bases and J 4 bases; bases outside gene matches: 4. Germline V lookup: CDR1 SGHDN, CDR2 FVKESK. The CDR3 is 17 amino acids.

The V and J genes are TRBV19 and TRBJ2-1, with 10 bases fitting TRBD2. The V gene's germline CDR1 is LNHDA and CDR2 SQIVND (reference sequence). V lost 6 bases and J lost 4; bases outside the gene matches: 9. This CDR3 region has 16 residues. CDR3 sequence: CASRPSTSGLYNEQFF. The CDR3 DNA reads TGTGCCAGTAGACCTTCGACTAGCGGGCTTTACAATGAGCAGTTCTTC.

The chain couples TRBV20-1 to TRBJ1-5, with D maybe TRBD1 (5 bases). CDR3 length: 17 residues. Looked up from germline, CDR1 is DFQATT and CDR2 is SNEGSKA (reference sequence). Trimming took 0 bases from V and 1 from J, leaving 16 bases between them. The CDR3 spells CSARDEQEVRSNQPQHF. Written as DNA, the CDR3 is TGCAGTGCTAGAGATGAACAGGAGGTTCGGAGCAATCAGCCCCAGCATTTT.

The gene calls are TRBV12-3 or TRBV12-4 and TRBJ1-5, with a weak D call TRBD1 (6 bases). This CDR3 has 14 residues. V gave up 4 bases and J gave up 1 base, with 8 bases separating them. Here the CDR3 DNA reads TGTGCCAGCAGTTCGGGACAAAGCAATCAGCCCCAGCATTTT. Amino acid sequence: CASSSGQSNQPQHF.

The chain recombines TRBV28 with TRBJ2-3; D perhaps matches TRBD2 (5 bases). This CDR3 is built from 15 residues. Trimming stripped 7 bases from V and 4 bases from J, with 18 bases between. Germline-derived CDR1 and CDR2 are MDHEN and SYDVKM. The CDR3 region has the DNA TGTGCCAGCACGACACGACGGGATAGCGCAGATACGCAGTATTTT. Translating gives CASTTRRDSADTQYF.

The rearrangement links TRBV28 to TRBJ1-5; D is uncertain. V shed 6 bases and J shed 0 bases, with 18 bases lying between them. The CDR3 totals 17 residues. Germline lookup yields CDR1 MDHEN and CDR2 SYDVKM. The CDR3 nucleotides are TGTGCCAGCAGAAAAGGGAGCGGGGTTTTTAGCAATCAGCCCCAGCATTTT. It is translated as CASRKGSGVFSNQPQHF. Based on the CDR3 plus reference TRBV28 and TRBJ1-5, the full variable domain is DVKVTQSSRYLVKRTGEKVFLECVQDMDHENMFWYRQDPGLGLRLIYFSYDVKMKEKGDIPEGYSVSREKKERFSLILESASTNQTSMYLCASRKGSGVFSNQPQHFGDGTRLSIL.

This chain joins TRBV5-1 and TRBJ2-1; TRBD2 matches at 8 bases. The germline V gene encodes CDR1 SGHRS and CDR2 YFSETQ. The J segment lost 3 bases and the V segment lost 4 bases, leaving 3 bases of the junction unmatched. The CDR3 is 14 residues long. The CDR3 sequence is CASSAGGYYNEQFF. CDR3 DNA sequence: TGCGCCAGCAGCGCGGGGGGCTACTACAATGAGCAGTTCTTC.

This clonotype was picked up a small number of times. A read error may account for a junction end that differs from germline. V is TRBV4-3 and J is TRBJ2-7; D is undetermined. CDR1 is LGHNA, CDR2 YSLEER, per germline. This CDR3 region has 15 residues. This CDR3 is CASSQTVVSSYGQYF. CDR3 coding DNA: TGCGCCAGCAGCCAGACCGTGGTTAGCTCCTACGGGCAGTACTTC.

The chain carries TRBV11-2 and TRBJ2-3; unclear D gene. The V and J ends lost 8 bases and 6 bases respectively, with 21 bases between them. The CDR3 loop spans 15 amino acids. Looked up from germline, CDR1 is SGHAT and CDR2 is FQNNGV. CDR3 region: CASRKNYRGRDTQYF. CDR3 coding DNA: TGTGCCAGCCGGAAGAACTACCGAGGTCGGGATACGCAGTATTTT.

V is TRBV30 and J is TRBJ2-7; weak D call: TRBD2 (6 bases). Per the germline V gene, CDR1 is GTSNPN and CDR2 is SVGIG (reference sequence). V was cut by 5 bases and J by 0 bases, with 11 bases left in between. CDR3 length: 13 residues. The CDR3: CAWGRTLSYEQYF. CDR3 DNA sequence: TGTGCCTGGGGGAGGACACTCTCCTACGAGCAGTACTTC.

This clonotype occurred a few times. This CDR3 is CASSQVSTAQETQYF. CDR3 nucleotides: TGCGCCAGCAGCCAAGTTTCGACGGCCCAAGAGACCCAGTACTTC. The chain is built from TRBV4-1 and TRBJ2-5; no clear D. V was trimmed by 1 base and J by 1 base, leaving 10 bases between them. Looked up from germline, CDR1 is MGHRA and CDR2 is YSYEKL. The CDR3 consists of 15 residues.

At least ten counts were recorded for this clonotype. The chain links TRBV18 to TRBJ1-1; D unclear. The V end lost 0 bases, the J end lost 0 bases, and 8 bases lay between the germline ends. The CDR3 extends over 15 amino acids. The germline V gene encodes CDR1 KGHSH and CDR2 LQKENI. In nucleotides, the CDR3 is TGTGCCAGCTCACCACCGGGCGGACTGAACACTGAAGCTTTCTTT. Translation gives CASSPPGGLNTEAFF.

There are many counts of this clonotype. The chain uses TRBV24-1 and TRBJ2-1, with TRBD2 as a possible D gene (7 bases). This CDR3 has 16 amino acids. CDR1 is KGHDR, CDR2 SFDVKD, per germline. The V end was cut by 3 bases, the J end by 2 bases, with 13 bases between. The CDR3 sequence is CATSDGTGRAYNEQFF. The CDR3 DNA sequence: TGTGCCACCAGTGATGGAACAGGGAGGGCCTACAATGAGCAGTTCTTC.

This clonotype was detected ten times or more. The J gene is TRBJ1-2, the V gene TRBV20-1, with 8 bases lining up with TRBD1. Germline CDR1 is DFQATT and CDR2 is SNEGSKA (reference sequence). CDR3 length: 16 amino acids. V was pared by 0 bases and J by 6 bases, with 12 bases of the junction left unmatched. The CDR3 nucleotides read TGCAGTGCTAGAGATCTCTCACGACAGGGGAGGGATGGCTACACCTTC. It codes for CSARDLSRQGRDGYTF.

This clonotype was seen many times. The rearrangement joins TRBV7-8 to TRBJ1-3; D is unresolved. Germline CDR1 reads SGHVS; CDR2 reads FQNEAQ. The V end lost 5 bases, the J end lost 0 bases, and 14 bases lay between the germline ends. The CDR3 spans 16 residues. CDR3 loop: CASSQSALSSGNTIYF. The CDR3 DNA reads TGTGCCAGCAGCCAAAGCGCCTTGAGCTCTGGAAACACCATATATTTT.

This clonotype was counted ten times or more. The V call is TRBV7-2, the J call TRBJ2-5, with TRBD2 matching over 9 bases. This CDR3 comprises 16 residues. Germline V gene lookup returns CDR1 SGHTA and CDR2 FQGNSA. J lost 5 bases, V lost 5 bases, and 12 bases had no gene match. The CDR3 region is CASSLSLSGSIETQYF. The DNA of the CDR3 is TGTGCCAGCAGCCTATCCCTTAGCGGGAGTATTGAGACCCAGTACTTC.

The V gene is TRBV9, the J gene TRBJ2-2, with TRBD1 as a possible D gene (6 bases). This CDR3 spans 16 amino acids. V was pared by 0 bases and J by 5 bases, with 14 bases between. In germline, CDR1 is SGDLS, CDR2 YYNGEE. CDR3 DNA: TGTGCCAGCAGCGTAGAGCACAGGGCAAATACCGGGGAGCTGTTTTTT. It yields the protein CASSVEHRANTGELFF.

The rearrangement uses TRBV28 and TRBJ2-1; D is unresolved. This CDR3 comprises 15 residues. The germline V gene encodes CDR1 MDHEN and CDR2 SYDVKM. V was cut by 4 bases and J by 3 bases, with 13 bases left in between. In DNA, the CDR3 is TGTGCCAGCAGTTCAGTTGGGGTGGTCTACAATGAGCAGTTCTTC. This translates into CASSSVGVVYNEQFF.

This clonotype has more than one count but fewer than ten. This sequence joins TRBV10-1 and TRBJ2-3; the match to TRBD2 covers 7 bases. From germline, CDR1 is WNHNN and CDR2 SYGVQD (reference sequence). V was clipped by 4 bases and J by 2 bases; unmatched bases: 3. CDR3 size: 14 residues. CDR3 in DNA: TGCGCCAGCAGTGGAGCGGGACCCACAGATACGCAGTATTTT. Translating it yields CASSGAGPTDTQYF.

This clonotype appeared a few times. The genes are TRBV28 and TRBJ2-2; D is unresolved. CDR3 length: 14 amino acids. In germline, CDR1 is MDHEN, CDR2 SYDVKM. With 6 bases removed from V and 3 bases from J, the gap between germline ends came to 11 bases. CDR3 amino acids: CASSLSEDTGELFF. The CDR3 DNA reads TGTGCCAGCAGCCTCTCTGAGGACACCGGGGAGCTGTTTTTT. The full variable domain, rest sourced from reference TRBV28 and TRBJ2-2, is DVKVTQSSRYLVKRTGEKVFLECVQDMDHENMFWYRQDPGLGLRLIYFSYDVKMKEKGDIPEGYSVSREKKERFSLILESASTNQTSMYLCASSLSEDTGELFFGEGSRLTVL.